A single sample is the source of the 27 T cell receptor beta chains below, sequenced in a study of cytotoxic CD8 clonotypes in ibrutinib-treated CLL. TCRdb's table, derived via immunoSEQ multiplex PCR, lists solely in-frame clones and lacks some. The table shows roughly 100,000 clones, with approximately 80% occurring only once. The specimen was PBMCs, collected after 12 months of ibrutinib treatment. Receptors were obtained from a human donor with chronic lymphocytic leukemia.

V gene TRBV4-3 combines with J gene TRBJ1-4; D is uncertain. The length of the CDR3 is 15 residues. The V gene's germline CDR1 is LGHNA and CDR2 YSLEER. V was pared by 0 bases and J by 0 bases, with 5 bases between. This chain's CDR3 is CASSQEPSTNEKLFF. In nucleotides, the CDR3 is TGCGCCAGCAGCCAAGAACCCTCAACTAATGAAAAACTGTTTTTT.

V usage is TRBV29-1 and J usage is TRBJ2-7; D perhaps matches TRBD1 (6 bases). The CDR3 runs 12 residues. Trimming took off 6 bases at V and 4 bases at J, with 13 bases between the two ends. The V gene's germline CDR1 is SQVTM and CDR2 ANQGSEA. Written as DNA, the CDR3 is TGCAGCGTCGGGACACACGGATACGAGCAGTACTTC. This codes for CSVGTHGYEQYF.

DNA of the CDR3: TGTGCCAGCAGCTTGGCGCAAGGGCCTGGAAACACCATATATTTT. Encoded protein: CASSLAQGPGNTIYF. This chain links TRBV5-6 with TRBJ1-3; D is uncertain. Trimming left V 0 bases short and J 2 bases short, with 9 bases between. CDR3 length: 15 amino acids. Germline V gene lookup returns CDR1 SGHDT and CDR2 YYEEEE. Full variable domain (outside the CDR3, taken from reference TRBV5-6 and TRBJ1-3): DAGVTQSPTHLIKTRGQQVTLRCSPKSGHDTVSWYQQALGQGPQFIFQYYEEEERQRGNFPDRFSGHQFPNYSSELNVNALLLGDSALYLCASSLAQGPGNTIYFGEGSWLTVV.

The V and J genes are TRBV7-6 and TRBJ2-1; 8 bases match TRBD2. Germline values: CDR1 SGHVS, CDR2 FNYEAQ. V lost 1 base and J lost 3; bases outside the gene matches: 17. The CDR3 extends over 20 amino acids. CDR3 nucleotides: TGTGCCAGCAGCTTAGGGGTCGGAGCGGGGGATAGGTTTTTCTACAATGAGCAGTTCTTC. Its protein product is CASSLGVGAGDRFFYNEQFF. Filled out from reference TRBV7-6 and TRBJ2-1, the complete variable domain reads GAGVSQSPRYKVTKRGQDVALRCDPISGHVSLYWYRQALGQGPEFLTYFNYEAQQDKSGLPNDRFSAERPEGSISTLTIQRTEQRDSAMYRCASSLGVGAGDRFFYNEQFFGPGTRLTVL.

The gene calls are TRBV4-1 and TRBJ2-1; 8 nucleotides line up with TRBD1. The ends lost 4 bases at V and 9 bases at J; junction bases unmatched: 2. CDR1 is MGHRA and CDR2 is YSYEKL in the germline V gene. The CDR3 is made up of 12 amino acids. The DNA of the CDR3 is TGCGCCAGCAGCCGACAGGGGTTTGAGCAGTTCTTC. The encoded protein is CASSRQGFEQFF.

The J gene is TRBJ2-1, the V gene TRBV6-4; a weak D match, TRBD1 (6 bases). The ends were cut back, 2 bases at V and 9 bases at J, with 11 bases in the middle. The germline gives CDR1 MRHNA, CDR2 SNTAGT. The CDR3 length is 13 residues. The CDR3 DNA reads as TGTGCCAGCAGTGACAGGGGGAGTGGTGAGCAGTTCTTC. It is translated as CASSDRGSGEQFF.

This clone was observed a single time. The chain recombines TRBV19 with TRBJ2-1; a possible D gene is TRBD2 (7 bases). Trimming took off 3 bases at V and 3 bases at J, with 12 bases between the two ends. The CDR3 has 15 amino acids. Germline V gene lookup returns CDR1 LNHDA and CDR2 SQIVND (reference sequence). The CDR3 nucleotides are TGTGCCAGTAGTATGGAGGGGGACTACTACAATGAGCAGTTCTTC. This translates into CASSMEGDYYNEQFF.

The count of this clone is one. The chain joins TRBV5-1 to TRBJ1-1; 8 bases agree with TRBD1. The CDR3 runs to 16 residues. V lost 0 bases to trimming and J lost 1 base; unmatched junction nucleotides: 5. Germline V gene data show CDR1 as SGHRS and CDR2 as YFSETQ. The CDR3 DNA follows: TGCGCCAGCAGCTTGGGGGACAGGAGATCGAACACTGAAGCTTTCTTT. Its translation: CASSLGDRRSNTEAFF.

For this clone: This CDR3 is also generated by other DNA sequences in the sample. The chain recombines TRBV30 with TRBJ1-2; 7 bases are shared with TRBD1. Germline lookup yields CDR1 GTSNPN and CDR2 SVGIG (reference sequence). The V and J ends lost 3 bases and 2 bases, in that order; junction bases with no gene match: 6. This CDR3 is built from 14 residues. The CDR3 DNA reads as TGTGCCTGGAGCCGGGACAGCCTAAACTATGGCTACACCTTC. This translates into CAWSRDSLNYGYTF. The full variable domain, with the rest looked up from reference TRBV30 and TRBJ1-2, is SQTIHQWPATLVQPVGSPLSLECTVEGTSNPNLYWYRQAAGRGLQLLFYSVGIGQISSEVPQNLSASRPQDRQFILSSKKLLLSDSGFYLCAWSRDSLNYGYTFGSGTRLTVV.

CDR3 amino acids: CASSFSQGLKGNYEQYF. For the CDR3, the DNA is TGTGCCAGCAGCTTCTCACAGGGGCTGAAAGGGAACTACGAGCAGTACTTC. The rearrangement joins TRBV7-9 to TRBJ2-7; 7 nucleotides agree with TRBD1. Germline V gene lookup returns CDR1 SEHNR and CDR2 FQNEAQ (reference sequence). The CDR3 has 17 amino acids. Losses at the gene ends were 3 bases for V and 3 bases for J; bases not matched to a gene: 14.

This clone is a singleton in its sample. The chain couples TRBV6-6 to TRBJ1-1; D uncertain. Per the germline V gene, CDR1 is MNHNY and CDR2 is SVGAGI (reference sequence). The CDR3 extends over 14 amino acids. With 4 bases removed from V and 8 bases from J, the gap between germline ends came to 17 bases. The CDR3 DNA follows: TGTGCCAGCAGTTCGTTGACGGGGAGCTTAGAAGCTTTCTTT. It yields the protein CASSSLTGSLEAFF.

The V gene is TRBV18, the J gene TRBJ2-7; 9 nucleotides match TRBD1. The CDR3 sequence is 14 residues long. The germline V gene has CDR1 KGHSH and CDR2 LQKENI. The junction had 5 bases not matched to a gene; V was cut back by 3 bases and J by 5 bases. CDR3 nucleotide sequence: TGTGCCAGCTCACCGACAGGGGGGCACAACGAGCAGTACTTC. It encodes CASSPTGGHNEQYF.

V and J are TRBV7-3 and TRBJ2-5, with D perhaps being TRBD1 or TRBD2 (6 bases each). Trimming left V 5 bases short and J 1 base short, with 14 bases between. Per germline, CDR1 SGHTA and CDR2 FQGTGA. The CDR3 covers 15 residues. CDR3 in DNA: TGTGCCAGCAGCCCCCACGGGGGCTTCCAAGAGACCCAGTACTTC. It specifies CASSPHGGFQETQYF.

This chain's CDR3 is CARAGRYNEQFF. As DNA, the CDR3 is TGTGCCAGGGCGGGACGGTACAATGAGCAGTTCTTC. J is TRBJ2-1 and V is TRBV2, with D perhaps matching TRBD2 (6 bases). From germline, CDR1 is SNHLY and CDR2 FYNNEI. V lost 9 bases to trimming and J lost 4 bases, with 10 bases between them. This CDR3 is 12 amino acids long.

This chain connects TRBV7-2 to TRBJ1-1; TRBD1 is a possible D gene (6 bases). In germline, CDR1 is SGHTA, CDR2 FQGNSA. The CDR3 is 15 amino acids. V was shortened by 5 bases and J by 1 base, with 14 bases between the two germline ends. The CDR3 DNA reads TGTGCCAGCAGCACCCAGCCACAGGGGAACACTGAAGCTTTCTTT. Translating it yields CASSTQPQGNTEAFF.

V and J are TRBV9 and TRBJ2-7, with TRBD1 matching over 8 bases. The germline V gene encodes CDR1 SGDLS and CDR2 YYNGEE. Trimming removed 2 bases from V and 5 bases from J; junction bases left unmatched: 12. The CDR3 totals 16 residues. The CDR3 sequence is CASSVSGTGALDEQYF. As DNA, the CDR3 is TGTGCCAGCAGCGTTTCCGGGACAGGCGCTTTAGACGAGCAGTACTTC.

V usage is TRBV30 and J usage is TRBJ2-1; no definite D call. Trimming took off 3 bases at V and 6 bases at J, with 9 bases between the two ends. CDR3 length: 12 residues. Per the germline V gene, CDR1 is GTSNPN and CDR2 is SVGIG (reference sequence). The CDR3 loop is CAWSLLTNEQFF. CDR3 coding DNA: TGTGCCTGGAGCCTCCTGACCAATGAGCAGTTCTTC.

The V gene is TRBV5-1, the J gene TRBJ2-5; 8 nucleotides line up with TRBD1. Germline CDR1 reads SGHRS; CDR2 reads YFSETQ. This CDR3 has 18 residues. With V trimmed by 0 bases and J by 4 bases, 14 bases remained unmatched. The CDR3 coding sequence is TGCGCCAGCAGCTTGGCCGGGGGAGGACAGGGATCGAGAGAGACCCAGTACTTC. It yields the protein CASSLAGGGQGSRETQYF.

DNA of the CDR3: TGTGCCAGCAGTTATCAGGCGGACAGGGAATACGAGCAGTACTTC. Translated: CASSYQADREYEQYF. The chain couples TRBV6-5 to TRBJ2-7; TRBD1 matches 8 bases. V shed 3 bases and J 4 bases; nucleotides not matched to a gene: 8. The germline V gene encodes CDR1 MNHEY and CDR2 SVGAGI. The CDR3 length is 15 residues.

J is TRBJ1-1 and V is TRBV7-9, with D uncertain. V was pared by 5 bases and J by 5 bases, with 12 bases between. CDR3 length equals 13 residues. In germline, CDR1 is SEHNR, CDR2 FQNEAQ (reference sequence). CDR3 sequence reads: CASSRLERTEAFF. As DNA, the CDR3 is TGTGCCAGCAGCCGCTTAGAGAGGACTGAAGCTTTCTTT.

V usage is TRBV6-5 and J usage is TRBJ1-6; D call uncertain. This CDR3 contains 13 residues. Deletions cut 5 bases from V and 14 bases from J, with 16 bases between. In germline, CDR1 is MNHEY, CDR2 SVGAGI. CDR3 nucleotide sequence: TGTGCCAGCAGTCCTGTTCTGGGTCGGACCCTCCACTTT. Translating it yields CASSPVLGRTLHF.

This chain links TRBV5-1 with TRBJ1-1, with TRBD1 matching over 7 bases. CDR1 and CDR2 (germline): SGHRS, YFSETQ. The CDR3 loop spans 19 amino acids. V lost 0 bases to trimming and J lost 1 base; unmatched junction nucleotides: 15. CDR3 nucleotides: TGCGCCAGCAGCTTGGCCGGGACAGTGGACTCCCCTAGGAACACTGAAGCTTTCTTT. This encodes CASSLAGTVDSPRNTEAFF.

The V and J genes are TRBV27 and TRBJ1-1; D remains ambiguous. This CDR3 spans 13 amino acids. In germline, CDR1 is MNHEY, CDR2 SMNVEV (reference sequence). The V and J ends lost 6 bases and 0 bases respectively, with 8 bases between them. The DNA for the CDR3 is TGTGCCAGCAGCTTAACTCTGAACACTGAAGCTTTCTTT. Its translation is CASSLTLNTEAFF.

The V call is TRBV5-1, the J call TRBJ2-3; TRBD1 matches at 8 bases. Germline lookup yields CDR1 SGHRS and CDR2 YFSETQ. This CDR3 spans 15 amino acids. V lost 4 bases and J lost 0; bases outside the gene matches: 4. DNA for the CDR3: TGCGCCAGCAGCAGGACAGGGATTAGCACAGATACGCAGTATTTT. Its translation is CASSRTGISTDTQYF.

The CDR3 sequence: CASSPGQGYNQPQHF. The CDR3 bases are TGTGCCAGTAGTCCCGGGCAGGGCTACAATCAGCCCCAGCATTTT. The J gene is TRBJ1-5, the V gene TRBV19; TRBD1 might be the D (5 bases). The CDR3 extends over 15 amino acids. In germline, CDR1 is LNHDA, CDR2 SQIVND (reference sequence). The germline V and J ends were trimmed by 5 bases and 3 bases, with 14 bases remaining between them.

This chain links TRBV7-3 with TRBJ2-1; 7 bases are shared with TRBD1. Unmatched junction bases numbered 2, after V lost 2 bases and J lost 1 base. Germline values: CDR1 SGHTA, CDR2 FQGTGA. The CDR3 consists of 15 residues. CDR3 region: CASSLATGSYNEQFF. For the CDR3, the DNA is TGTGCCAGCAGCTTAGCGACAGGGTCCTACAATGAGCAGTTCTTC. Drawing the rest from reference TRBV7-3 and TRBJ2-1, the complete variable domain is GAGVSQTPSNKVTEKGKYVELRCDPISGHTALYWYRQSLGQGPEFLIYFQGTGAADDSGLPNDRFFAVRPEGSVSTLKIQRTERGDSAVYLCASSLATGSYNEQFFGPGTRLTVL.

This chain joins TRBV27 and TRBJ1-3, with 9 bases lining up with TRBD1. The CDR3 runs to 17 residues. V shed 9 bases, J shed 0 bases, and the junction held 12 bases outside the gene matches. CDR1 and CDR2 from the germline V gene are MNHEY and SMNVEV (reference sequence). The CDR3 is CASPLRDREHSGNTIYF. CDR3 DNA sequence: TGTGCCAGTCCTCTGAGGGACAGGGAGCACTCTGGAAACACCATATATTTT.